This TCR beta chain was sequenced in a study of blood T cell repertoires in COVID-19. Study information: From the United States, Italy and Spain came samples of acute and convalescent COVID-19.

Here immunoSEQ multiplex PCR was the method, and the copy in TCRdb shows in-frame clones only, minus some. This table holds 150,000 to 250,000 clones, roughly four fifths found once. Clinical history as reported by participants underpinned cohort assignment. All recovered Cohort 3 donors got two negative PCRs, got clearance, or saw symptom resolution. V lost 3 bases, J lost 4 bases, and 6 bases lay in between. The V gene's germline CDR1 is MDHEN and CDR2 SYDVKM. The CDR3 is made up of 13 amino acids. The sequence was collected from a man aged 35 to 55 who had recovered from COVID-19. The genes are TRBV28 and TRBJ1-4; D gene uncertain. Input material: PBMCs or T cells enriched from blood (not recorded which). CDR3 coding DNA: TGTGCCAGCAGTTTCACAGTTAATGAAAAACTGTTTTTT. The encoded protein is CASSFTVNEKLFF.